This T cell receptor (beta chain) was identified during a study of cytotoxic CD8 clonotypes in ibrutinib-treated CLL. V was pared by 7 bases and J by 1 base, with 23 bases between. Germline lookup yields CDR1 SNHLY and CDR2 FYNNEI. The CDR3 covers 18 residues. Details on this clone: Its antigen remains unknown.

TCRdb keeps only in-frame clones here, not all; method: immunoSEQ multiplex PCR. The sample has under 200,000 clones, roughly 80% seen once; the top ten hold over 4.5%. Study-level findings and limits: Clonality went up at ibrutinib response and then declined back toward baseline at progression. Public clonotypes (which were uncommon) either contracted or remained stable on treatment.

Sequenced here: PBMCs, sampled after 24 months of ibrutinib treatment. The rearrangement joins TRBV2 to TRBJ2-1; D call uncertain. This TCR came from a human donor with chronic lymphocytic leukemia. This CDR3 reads CASTTPSDSRKSYNEQFF. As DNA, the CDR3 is TGTGCCAGCACCACCCCCAGCGACTCTCGGAAGTCCTACAATGAGCAGTTCTTC.